A single sample gave rise to the 32 T cell receptor beta chains below, sequenced in a study of a mutant IDH1 vaccine in newly diagnosed glioma. Some clones are missing from TCRdb's copy, which holds only in-frame ones; the method was immunoSEQ multiplex PCR. Of 70,000 to 90,000 clones listed, approximately 85% were seen once; the top ten hold approximately 2.3%. Stated time point: week 23, last vaccination. Each dose delivered 300 ug of mutant IDH1 20-mer peptide subcutaneously with imiquimod. What these receptors recognize is not known. The specimen comprised PBMCs, sampled from a glioma patient whose treatment included an IDH1 peptide vaccine. The receptors were sampled from a man aged 30 to 39 with glioma. Some clones in this sample may be carry-over from other donors' samples.

This clone was picked up a small number of times. For the CDR3, the DNA is TGTGCCAGCAAGAGGGACGGGAACACTGAAGCTTTCTTT. This sequence encodes CASKRDGNTEAFF. The chain joins TRBV6-5 to TRBJ1-1; perhaps TRBD1 as D (5 bases). CDR1 and CDR2 (germline): MNHEY, SVGAGI. Trimming shortened V by 7 bases and J by 1 base, and 10 bases separated the two germline ends. The CDR3 covers 13 residues.

Only a few counts were recorded for this clone. J is TRBJ2-3 and V is TRBV6-5, with D perhaps matching TRBD2 (6 bases). This CDR3 comprises 12 residues. Germline V gene sequence: CDR1 MNHEY, CDR2 SVGAGI. V was clipped by 8 bases and J by 11 bases, with 17 bases between them. The CDR3 here is CASSPYGREQYF. The CDR3 region has the DNA TGTGCCAGCTCCCCTTACGGGCGGGAGCAGTATTTT.

This clone was observed a single time. V usage is TRBV2 and J usage is TRBJ2-3; TRBD2 aligns across 14 bases. Per germline, CDR1 SNHLY and CDR2 FYNNEI. V dropped 9 bases and J dropped 3; count of bases not matched to a gene: 5. CDR3 length: 15 amino acids. CDR3 nucleotides: TGTGCCAGGAAGACTAGCGGGGGGGCAACAGATACGCAGTATTTT. Protein product: CARKTSGGATDTQYF.

The V gene is TRBV9, the J gene TRBJ2-1; D uncertain. CDR1 and CDR2 from the germline V gene are SGDLS and YYNGEE. CDR3 length equals 14 residues. V lost 1 base and J 6 bases, leaving 11 bases between the germline ends. The CDR3 loop is CASSVYSESNEQFF. DNA for the CDR3: TGTGCCAGCAGCGTATATAGTGAGTCCAATGAGCAGTTCTTC.

This chain joins TRBV28 and TRBJ2-7, with 7 bases identical to TRBD1. Per germline, CDR1 MDHEN and CDR2 SYDVKM. The CDR3 has 16 residues. V was clipped by 5 bases and J by 1 base; unmatched bases: 11. The DNA of the CDR3 is TGTGCCAGCAGTCCCACCGGGACAGTTCTTTCCTACGAGCAGTACTTC. It yields the protein CASSPTGTVLSYEQYF.

The chain carries TRBV6-5 and TRBJ1-2; 10 bases align to TRBD1. V dropped 6 bases and J dropped 5; count of bases not matched to a gene: 9. The CDR3 consists of 15 residues. Looked up from germline, CDR1 is MNHEY and CDR2 is SVGAGI. CDR3 nucleotides: TGTGCCAGCAGCCGGGACAGGGGTTGGGCTTATGGCTACACCTTC. Protein product: CASSRDRGWAYGYTF.

This chain connects TRBV28 to TRBJ1-6; D might be TRBD1 (5 bases). V dropped 2 bases and J dropped 4 bases, with 18 bases sitting between them. CDR1 MDHEN and CDR2 SYDVKM come from the germline V gene. The CDR3 runs 18 residues. The CDR3 loop reads CASSLNRGRGGYNSPLHF. In DNA, the CDR3 is TGTGCCAGCAGTTTAAATCGGGGACGGGGCGGATATAATTCACCCCTCCACTTT.

V usage is TRBV30 and J usage is TRBJ1-2; possible D gene TRBD1, 5 bases. V lost 2 bases to trimming and J lost 4 bases, with 11 bases between them. The V gene's germline CDR1 is GTSNPN and CDR2 SVGIG (reference sequence). This CDR3 has 13 residues. For the CDR3, the DNA is TGTGCCTGGAGTTGGGGGGATGGCTATGGCTACACCTTC. Protein sequence: CAWSWGDGYGYTF.

This chain links TRBV7-6 with TRBJ2-7; 9 nucleotides align to TRBD1. The CDR3 loop spans 14 amino acids. The V and J ends lost 2 bases and 3 bases, in that order; junction bases with no gene match: 2. Germline loops: CDR1 SGHVS, CDR2 FNYEAQ. The CDR3 region is CASSLTGGVYEQYF. Here the CDR3 DNA reads TGTGCCAGCAGCTTAACAGGGGGCGTCTACGAGCAGTACTTC.

The count of this clone is one. The chain is built from TRBV5-4 and TRBJ2-3, with 12 bases fitting TRBD1. The length of the CDR3 is 15 residues. V was pared by 3 bases and J by 7 bases, with 6 bases of the junction left unmatched. The germline gives CDR1 SGHNT, CDR2 YYREEE (reference sequence). CDR3 sequence reads: CASSSRDRGLYTQYF. Here the CDR3 DNA reads TGTGCCAGCAGCTCCCGGGACAGGGGGCTATATACGCAGTATTTT.

This clone was counted once. This sequence joins TRBV9 and TRBJ1-1; D may be TRBD1 (5 bases). The CDR3 runs 14 residues. CDR1 and CDR2 from the germline V gene are SGDLS and YYNGEE. The V gene lost 0 bases and the J gene lost 6 bases, with 12 bases spanning the gap. The CDR3 loop is CASSVGGLAAEAFF. The CDR3 coding sequence is TGTGCCAGCAGCGTAGGGGGGTTGGCGGCTGAAGCTTTCTTT.

J is TRBJ2-3 and V is TRBV5-4; D is ambiguous. Germline loops: CDR1 SGHNT, CDR2 YYREEE (reference sequence). The CDR3 length is 15 residues. Trimming removed 3 bases from V and 2 bases from J, with 13 bases in between. The CDR3, as DNA: TGTGCCAGCAGCTCACAGTCTACGTCCACAGATACGCAGTATTTT. It is translated as CASSSQSTSTDTQYF.

This clone appeared a few times. Written as DNA, the CDR3 is TGTGCCAGCAGCGTAGGCGGCGTAGGTCAGCCCCAGCATTTT. Translating it yields CASSVGGVGQPQHF. The V call is TRBV5-5, the J call TRBJ1-5; no definite D call. Germline CDR1 is SGHKS and CDR2 is YYEKEE (reference sequence). V was cut by 4 bases and J by 6 bases, with 14 bases left in between. The CDR3 has 14 amino acids.

The chain combines TRBV4-3 with TRBJ2-7; D is undetermined. The J call may be faulty, since TRBJ2-1 better matches the DNA end. There are 15 residues in the CDR3. Germline CDR1 reads LGHNA; CDR2 reads YSLEER. The CDR3 sequence is CASRNGHSSYNEQFF. In nucleotides, the CDR3 is TGCGCCAGCAGGAACGGCCACAGCTCCTACAATGAGCAGTTCTTC.

The CDR3 DNA reads as TGCGCCAGCAGCTTGTCAGGGGACGAGGAGACCCAGTACTTC. Its translation: CASSLSGDEETQYF. The genes are TRBV5-1 and TRBJ2-5; D possibly corresponds to TRBD1 (6 bases). CDR1 is SGHRS, CDR2 YFSETQ, per germline. The CDR3 length is 14 residues. V was shortened by 1 base and J by 5 bases, with 12 bases between the two germline ends.

V gene TRBV4-1 combines with J gene TRBJ2-5; 10 bases fit TRBD2. The CDR3 has 17 residues. V shed 4 bases, J shed 4 bases, and the junction held 12 bases outside the gene matches. Germline lookup yields CDR1 MGHRA and CDR2 YSYEKL. This CDR3 is CASSRSPAGGPLETQYF. The CDR3 DNA reads TGCGCCAGCAGCCGTTCCCCAGCGGGGGGGCCCCTAGAGACCCAGTACTTC.

The rearrangement joins TRBV4-2 to TRBJ2-1; maybe TRBD2 (5 bases). CDR3 size: 13 residues. Germline assignment: CDR1 LGHNA and CDR2 YNFKEQ. V lost 4 bases and J lost 10, with 14 bases in between. The CDR3 sequence is CASSLEVSQEQFF. In nucleotides, the CDR3 is TGTGCCAGCAGCCTGGAGGTGTCCCAGGAGCAGTTCTTC.

The chain employs TRBV21-1 and TRBJ1-5. TRBV21-1 is a documented pseudogene. The CDR3 consists of 15 residues. The CDR3 DNA reads TGTGCCAGCAGCAAGACGGACCATACCTATCAGCCCCAGCATTTT. Protein: CASSKTDHTYQPQHF.

The chain carries TRBV9 and TRBJ2-3; D is unresolved. Germline CDR1 and CDR2: SGDLS and YYNGEE. CDR3 length: 15 amino acids. Trimming removed 4 bases at V and 2 bases at J, with 14 bases between. The CDR3 region is CASSPDGTYTDTQYF. CDR3 nucleotide sequence: TGTGCCAGCAGCCCAGACGGAACTTACACAGATACGCAGTATTTT.

The V gene is TRBV20-1, the J gene TRBJ2-1, with D tentatively TRBD2 (5 bases). CDR1 and CDR2 from the germline V gene are DFQATT and SNEGSKA (reference sequence). V was trimmed by 3 bases and J by 9 bases, leaving 6 bases between them. There are 10 residues in the CDR3. The CDR3 spells CSASEGEQFF. As DNA, the CDR3 is TGCAGTGCTAGTGAGGGTGAGCAGTTCTTC.

This sequence joins TRBV19 and TRBJ2-7, with a tentative D call TRBD2 (6 bases). The V gene's germline CDR1 is LNHDA and CDR2 SQIVND (reference sequence). V shed 5 bases and J shed 4 bases, with 15 bases lying between them. This CDR3 has 14 residues. The CDR3 nucleotides are TGTGCCAGTAGTCCAAGACTAGATTCGTACGAGCAGTACTTC. This codes for CASSPRLDSYEQYF.

This chain uses TRBV6-1 with TRBJ2-3, with TRBD2 matching over 13 bases. Germline-derived CDR1 and CDR2 are MNHNS and SASEGT. V was pared by 1 base and J by 6 bases, with 4 bases of the junction left unmatched. The CDR3 spans 16 residues. CDR3 bases: TGTGCCAGCAGTGAAGGACTAGCGGGGGGCGGGGATACGCAGTATTTT. It encodes CASSEGLAGGGDTQYF.

This rearrangement joins TRBV28 to TRBJ2-7; the match to TRBD2 covers 8 bases. The germline V gene encodes CDR1 MDHEN and CDR2 SYDVKM. Trimming took 5 bases from V and 2 from J; bases not matched to a gene: 5. CDR3 length: 14 amino acids. The CDR3 coding sequence is TGTGCCAGCAGTACTAGCGGCCTCCCCTACGAGCAGTACTTC. This encodes CASSTSGLPYEQYF.

The V call is TRBV2, the J call TRBJ2-2; 7 bases are shared with TRBD1. The germline V gene has CDR1 SNHLY and CDR2 FYNNEI. V shed 10 bases, J shed 4 bases, and the junction held 9 bases outside the gene matches. This CDR3 region has 14 residues. CDR3 nucleotides: TGTGCCACTCGAGGGGGCGTGGGCACCGGGGAGCTGTTTTTT. Its protein is CATRGGVGTGELFF.

The V call is TRBV28, the J call TRBJ1-5, with 9 bases matching TRBD1. This CDR3 is 18 amino acids long. The V and J ends lost 5 bases and 0 bases, in that order; junction bases with no gene match: 11. CDR1 and CDR2 from the germline V gene are MDHEN and SYDVKM. CDR3 sequence (DNA): TGTGCCAGCAGTCCCCGGGACAGGGAGCTCTATAGCAATCAGCCCCAGCATTTT. Amino acid sequence: CASSPRDRELYSNQPQHF.

Only one count was recorded for this clone. CDR3 in DNA: TGTGCCGCGAAGGACAGATTGAACACCGGGGAGCTGTTTTTT. The encoded protein is CAAKDRLNTGELFF. The chain joins TRBV28 to TRBJ2-2; D is possibly TRBD1 (6 bases). Trimming removed 11 bases at V and 1 base at J, with 14 bases between. CDR3 length: 14 amino acids. In germline, CDR1 is MDHEN, CDR2 SYDVKM.

This clone was observed once. The chain employs TRBV29-1 and TRBJ2-3, with 11 bases identical to TRBD2. The CDR3 is made up of 17 amino acids. The ends lost 6 bases at V and 0 bases at J; junction bases unmatched: 11. The V gene's germline CDR1 is SQVTM and CDR2 ANQGSEA. The CDR3 reads CSVLAGGPLMSTDTQYF. The CDR3 DNA follows: TGCAGCGTATTAGCGGGAGGGCCTTTAATGAGCACAGATACGCAGTATTTT.

This chain connects TRBV9 to TRBJ1-5, with D maybe TRBD1 (5 bases). From germline, CDR1 is SGDLS and CDR2 YYNGEE. This CDR3 is built from 15 residues. V was shortened by 2 bases and J by 3 bases, with 12 bases between the two germline ends. The DNA for the CDR3 is TGTGCCAGCAGCGTCGGGACCGGTGACAATCAGCCCCAGCATTTT. It codes for CASSVGTGDNQPQHF.

The V and J genes are TRBV7-9 and TRBJ2-1; 7 nucleotides match TRBD1. Losses at the gene ends were 4 bases for V and 13 bases for J; bases not matched to a gene: 4. The germline gives CDR1 SEHNR, CDR2 FQNEAQ (reference sequence). This CDR3 contains 11 residues. The DNA for the CDR3 is TGTGCCAGCAGCTGGGGGACAGATCAGTTCTTC. Amino acids: CASSWGTDQFF.

The chain carries TRBV9 and TRBJ2-1, with D perhaps TRBD1 (5 bases). In germline, CDR1 is SGDLS, CDR2 YYNGEE. Trimming took off 4 bases at V and 10 bases at J, with 21 bases between the two ends. This CDR3 region has 15 residues. The CDR3 loop reads CASSYRNPTDSEQFF. CDR3 sequence (DNA): TGTGCCAGCAGCTACCGGAACCCGACAGACTCCGAGCAGTTCTTC.

Remarks on this clone: This same CDR3 is encoded by further DNA sequences in the sample. The genes are TRBV4-3 and TRBJ1-4, with TRBD1 matching over 7 bases. Germline-derived CDR1 and CDR2 are LGHNA and YSLEER. The CDR3 is 16 amino acids. J was trimmed by 2 bases and V by 0 bases; bases with no gene match: 3. The CDR3 sequence is CASSQEGTVTNEKLFF. The CDR3 DNA reads as TGCGCCAGCAGCCAAGAAGGGACAGTTACTAATGAAAAACTGTTTTTT.

This chain links TRBV15 with TRBJ1-1, with 8 bases that match TRBD1. Germline V lookup: CDR1 LNHNV, CDR2 YYDKDF (reference sequence). The V segment lost 2 bases and the J segment 10 bases; nucleotides outside the gene matches: 6. This CDR3 has 13 amino acids. The CDR3 nucleotides are TGTGCCACCAGCAGAAACCCAGGACAGGGAGCTTTCTTT. Translation gives CATSRNPGQGAFF.